The 14 T cell receptor beta chains presented below share a single source sample, sequenced in a study of blood T cell repertoires in COVID-19. TCRdb's table, derived via immunoSEQ multiplex PCR, lists solely in-frame clones and lacks some. Of under 300,000 clones listed, approximately 90% were seen once; the top ten hold 3% to 4%. The sample was peripheral blood. These receptors all stem from a woman aged 40 to 50 with acute or convalescent COVID-19.

The chain is built from TRBV5-1 and TRBJ2-3, with TRBD2 matching 10 bases. CDR1 is SGHRS and CDR2 is YFSETQ in the germline V gene. Trimming at V came to 1 base and at J to 4 bases, leaving 6 bases not matched to a gene. CDR3 length equals 16 residues. DNA of the CDR3: TGCGCCAGCAGCTTGCCTAAGCGGGGGGGGGCAGATACGCAGTATTTT. Its protein product is CASSLPKRGGADTQYF. Supplemented by reference TRBV5-1 and TRBJ2-3, the full variable domain reads KAGVTQTPRYLIKTRGQQVTLSCSPISGHRSVSWYQQTPGQGLQFLFEYFSETQRNKGNFPGRFSGRQFSNSRSEMNVSTLELGDSALYLCASSLPKRGGADTQYFGPGTRLTVL.

This chain uses TRBV10-1 with TRBJ2-1, with D possibly TRBD2 on 6 matching bases. Trimming stripped 2 bases from V and 4 bases from J, with 12 bases between. There are 15 residues in the CDR3. The germline CDR1 and CDR2 sequences are WNHNN and SYGVQD (reference sequence). The CDR3 spells CASSEGGSGYNEQFF. CDR3 nucleotides: TGCGCCAGCAGTGAGGGGGGGAGCGGGTACAATGAGCAGTTCTTC.

This chain uses TRBV19 with TRBJ1-1, with D possibly being TRBD1 (6 bases). CDR3 length equals 16 residues. Germline V gives CDR1 LNHDA, CDR2 SQIVND (reference sequence). Trimming shortened V by 6 bases and J by 4 bases, and 21 bases separated the two germline ends. CDR3 DNA sequence: TGTGCCAGTAGAAGGGGGATGACAGCCTTGACCACTGAAGCTTTCTTT. Protein: CASRRGMTALTTEAFF.

V usage is TRBV7-9 and J usage is TRBJ1-2, with 8 bases lining up with TRBD1. Germline CDR1 and CDR2: SEHNR and FQNEAQ (reference sequence). The CDR3 runs 14 residues. V trimming: 0 bases; J trimming: 8 bases; junction bases outside the gene matches: 5. The CDR3 DNA is TGTGCCAGCAGCTTAGCCGGGACAGGTCAAGGCTACACCTTC. The encoded protein is CASSLAGTGQGYTF.

The chain uses TRBV11-2 and TRBJ1-6, with a tentative D call TRBD1 (5 bases). Germline CDR1 and CDR2: SGHAT and FQNNGV. V shed 1 base and J shed 1 base, with 5 bases lying between them. This CDR3 is 15 amino acids long. The CDR3 here is CASSLGQSYNSPLHF. The CDR3 DNA reads as TGTGCCAGCAGCTTAGGACAGTCCTATAATTCACCCCTCCACTTT.

The chain recombines TRBV24-1 with TRBJ1-2; possible D gene TRBD1, 6 bases. The CDR3 has 15 amino acids. V lost 4 bases and J lost 8, with 19 bases in between. The V gene's germline CDR1 is KGHDR and CDR2 SFDVKD. The CDR3 is CATSDHRAELGGYTF. CDR3 nucleotide sequence: TGTGCCACCAGTGACCACAGGGCAGAGCTAGGAGGCTACACCTTC.

This clone was counted a single time. The rearrangement links TRBV6-1 to TRBJ2-5; weak D call: TRBD1 (6 bases). The CDR3 spans 16 residues. V shed 4 bases and J shed 0 bases, with 15 bases lying between them. Germline-derived CDR1 and CDR2 are MNHNS and SASEGT. The CDR3 protein is CASSATGLGHQETQYF. The CDR3 DNA follows: TGTGCCAGCAGTGCTACAGGGCTGGGTCACCAAGAGACCCAGTACTTC.

V is TRBV5-1 and J is TRBJ2-2; possible D gene TRBD1, 6 bases. The CDR3 has 14 amino acids. The V gene lost 1 base and the J gene lost 6 bases, with 10 bases spanning the gap. CDR1 SGHRS and CDR2 YFSETQ come from the germline V gene. The CDR3 protein is CASSLPGVAGELFF. CDR3 DNA sequence: TGCGCCAGCAGCTTGCCAGGGGTGGCCGGGGAGCTGTTTTTT.

The chain recombines TRBV19 with TRBJ2-4; D possibly corresponds to TRBD1 (6 bases). V lost 7 bases and J lost 2, with 9 bases in between. The CDR3 loop spans 13 amino acids. CDR1 is LNHDA and CDR2 is SQIVND in the germline V gene (reference sequence). The CDR3 bases are TGTGCCAGTATAGGACAGACCAAAAACATTCAGTACTTC. Protein sequence: CASIGQTKNIQYF.

This rearrangement joins TRBV2 to TRBJ2-7; perhaps TRBD1 as D (5 bases). V was shortened by 2 bases and J by 0 bases, with 14 bases between the two germline ends. The length of the CDR3 is 16 residues. The germline V gene has CDR1 SNHLY and CDR2 FYNNEI. The CDR3 here is CASSERRQIPSYEQYV. As DNA, the CDR3 is TGTGCCAGCAGTGAAAGGAGACAGATCCCCTCCTACGAGCAGTACGTC.

The chain links TRBV19 to TRBJ1-2; weak D call: TRBD1 (6 bases). V dropped 1 base and J dropped 6 bases, with 9 bases sitting between them. CDR1 LNHDA and CDR2 SQIVND come from the germline V gene (reference sequence). The CDR3 totals 13 residues. CDR3 residues: CASSIAQGHGYTF. CDR3 in DNA: TGTGCCAGTAGTATAGCACAGGGACATGGCTACACCTTC.

V and J are TRBV5-1 and TRBJ2-1; 10 bases agree with TRBD2. The CDR3 contains 15 residues. Germline V CDR1 and CDR2: SGHRS, YFSETQ. V shed 2 bases and J 10 bases; nucleotides not matched to a gene: 9. CDR3 DNA sequence: TGCGCCAGCAGCTTCGCTAGCGGGGGTCCTGCGGAGCAGTTCTTC. Protein product: CASSFASGGPAEQFF.

The CDR3 nucleotides read TGTGCCAGCAGCACCCTTAGGAGCGGGGGGTTGGTAGATACGCAGTATTTT. Protein: CASSTLRSGGLVDTQYF. This chain links TRBV5-6 with TRBJ2-3, with TRBD2 matching 9 bases. CDR3 length: 17 residues. V lost 4 bases to trimming and J lost 5 bases; unmatched junction nucleotides: 14. Germline V gives CDR1 SGHDT, CDR2 YYEEEE. The full variable domain, in which reference TRBV5-6 and TRBJ2-3 provide the parts outside the CDR3, is DAGVTQSPTHLIKTRGQQVTLRCSPKSGHDTVSWYQQALGQGPQFIFQYYEEEERQRGNFPDRFSGHQFPNYSSELNVNALLLGDSALYLCASSTLRSGGLVDTQYFGPGTRLTVL.

This chain's CDR3 is CASPSGGNYGYTF. The CDR3 DNA reads TGTGCCAGCCCGAGTGGAGGGAACTATGGCTACACCTTC. This rearrangement joins TRBV7-2 to TRBJ1-2; D ambiguous. The V gene lost 8 bases and the J gene lost 2 bases, with 12 bases spanning the gap. Looked up from germline, CDR1 is SGHTA and CDR2 is FQGNSA. The CDR3 is 13 residues long.